This T cell receptor (beta chain) was sequenced during a study of post-analysis software for immune sequencing data. Overall study: Several disease courses (relapsing-remitting, secondary progressive and progressive-relapsing) of multiple sclerosis were included. Study results and limitations: In multiple sclerosis, normalized Chao1 diversity was significantly below that of controls. The F measure placed samples prepared in the same batch into strongly shared clusters. Controls showed lower frequencies than patients for a few TRBV segments, and TRBV5-6, TRBV5-1 and TRBV20-1 were among these.

As to this clonotype: Antigen: not known.

Germline-derived CDR1 and CDR2 are DFQATT and SNEGSKA (reference sequence). CDR3 size: 14 residues. Trimming cost V 0 bases and J 8 bases; bases outside gene matches: 7. Tagging with unique molecular identifiers was a feature of the TCR beta cDNA libraries. The T cell input of roughly 0.9 to 11 million gave a few hundred thousand cDNA molecules. TCRdb reprocessed the PCR reads via MiXCR and lists one record per CDR3 protein. Of roughly 200,000 distinct CDR3 sequences detected, 29% appear once; the ten largest clones hold 3% to 3.5%. The source material was blood. The chain uses TRBV20-1 and TRBJ1-2, with TRBD1 matching 9 bases. The sequence came from a girl aged 2-17 years with multiple sclerosis. CDR3 bases: TGCAGTGCTAGAGAGATACAGGGGGCCTACGGCTACACCTTC. Its protein product is CSAREIQGAYGYTF.